Detailed here is one T cell receptor beta chain. Per germline, CDR1 MDHEN and CDR2 SYDVKM. This CDR3 spans 17 amino acids. V shed 1 base, J shed 1 base, and the junction held 4 bases outside the gene matches. The data were produced by immunoSEQ multiplex PCR, yet TCRdb's version contains in-frame clones alone and is incomplete. The data show approximately 320,000 clones, about nine tenths seen once. These data come from a study of blood T cell repertoires in COVID-19. For the study at large: Donors in the United States, Italy and Spain gave samples during acute or convalescent COVID-19.

The source of this sequence is a woman aged 18-29 years who had recovered from COVID-19. The gene calls are TRBV28 and TRBJ1-1; 12 bases line up with TRBD1. Sequencing input: PBMCs or T cells enriched from blood (not recorded which). CDR3 DNA sequence: TGTGCCAGCAGTTTATTCGGGACAGGGGGCCGGAACACTGAAGCTTTCTTT. Translation: CASSLFGTGGRNTEAFF.